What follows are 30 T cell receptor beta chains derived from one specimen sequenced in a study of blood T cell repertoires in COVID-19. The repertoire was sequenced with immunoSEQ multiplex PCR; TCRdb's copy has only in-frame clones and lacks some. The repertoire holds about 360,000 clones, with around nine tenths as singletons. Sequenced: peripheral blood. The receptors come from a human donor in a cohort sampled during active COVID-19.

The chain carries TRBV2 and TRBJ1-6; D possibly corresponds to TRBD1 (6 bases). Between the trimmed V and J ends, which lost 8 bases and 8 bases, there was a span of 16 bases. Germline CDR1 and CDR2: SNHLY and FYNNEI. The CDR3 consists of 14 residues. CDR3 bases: TGTGCCAGCCGAACAGGGATGGGGGATTCACCCCTCCACTTT. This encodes CASRTGMGDSPLHF.

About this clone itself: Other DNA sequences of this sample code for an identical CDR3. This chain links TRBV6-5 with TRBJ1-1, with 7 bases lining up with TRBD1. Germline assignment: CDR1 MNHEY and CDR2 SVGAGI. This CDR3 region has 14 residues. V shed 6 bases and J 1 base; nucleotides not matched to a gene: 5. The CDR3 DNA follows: TGTGCCAGCAGCCGGACAGGTGAGAACACTGAAGCTTTCTTT. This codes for CASSRTGENTEAFF.

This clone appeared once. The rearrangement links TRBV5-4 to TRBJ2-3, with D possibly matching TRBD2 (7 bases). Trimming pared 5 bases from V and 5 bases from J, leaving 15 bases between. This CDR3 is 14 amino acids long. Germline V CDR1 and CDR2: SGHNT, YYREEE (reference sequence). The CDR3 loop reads CASRKEGGRDTQYF. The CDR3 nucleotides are TGTGCCAGCAGGAAGGAGGGGGGGCGAGATACGCAGTATTTT.

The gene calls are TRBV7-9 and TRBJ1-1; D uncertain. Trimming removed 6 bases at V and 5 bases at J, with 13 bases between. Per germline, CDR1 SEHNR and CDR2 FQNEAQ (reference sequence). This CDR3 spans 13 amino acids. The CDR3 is CASRGPAGTEAFF. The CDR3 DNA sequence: TGTGCCAGCAGAGGCCCGGCGGGTACTGAAGCTTTCTTT. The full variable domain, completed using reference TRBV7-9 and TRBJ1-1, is DTGVSQNPRHKITKRGQNVTFRCDPISEHNRLYWYRQTLGQGPEFLTYFQNEAQLEKSRLLSDRFSAERPKGSFSTLEIQRTEQGDSAMYLCASRGPAGTEAFFGQGTRLTVV.

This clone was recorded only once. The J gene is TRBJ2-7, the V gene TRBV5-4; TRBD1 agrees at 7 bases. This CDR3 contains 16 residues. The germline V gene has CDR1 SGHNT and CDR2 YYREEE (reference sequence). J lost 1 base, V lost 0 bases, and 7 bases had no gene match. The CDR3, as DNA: TGTGCCAGCAGCTTGGCCAACAGGGGTCCTTCCTACGAGCAGTACTTC. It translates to CASSLANRGPSYEQYF.

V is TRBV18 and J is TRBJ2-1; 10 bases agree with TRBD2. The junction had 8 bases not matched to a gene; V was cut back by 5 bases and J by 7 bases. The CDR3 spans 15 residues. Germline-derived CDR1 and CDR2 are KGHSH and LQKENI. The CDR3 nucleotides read TGTGCCAGCTCAGTCTTAGCGGGAGGTGGGAATGAGCAGTTCTTC. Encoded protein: CASSVLAGGGNEQFF.

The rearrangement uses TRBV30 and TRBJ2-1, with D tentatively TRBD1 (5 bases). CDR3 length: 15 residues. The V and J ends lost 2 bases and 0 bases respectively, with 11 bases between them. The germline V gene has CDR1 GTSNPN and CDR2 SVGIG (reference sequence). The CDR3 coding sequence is TGTGCCTGGAGTTCACAGGAAATCTCCTACAATGAGCAGTTCTTC. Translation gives CAWSSQEISYNEQFF.

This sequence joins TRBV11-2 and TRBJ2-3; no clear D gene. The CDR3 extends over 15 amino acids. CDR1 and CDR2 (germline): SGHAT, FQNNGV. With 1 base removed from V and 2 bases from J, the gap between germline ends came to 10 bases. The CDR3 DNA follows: TGTGCCAGCAGCTTAGTCGGGTCCCACACAGATACGCAGTATTTT. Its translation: CASSLVGSHTDTQYF. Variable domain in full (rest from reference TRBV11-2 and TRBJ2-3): EAGVAQSPRYKIIEKRQSVAFWCNPISGHATLYWYQQILGQGPKLLIQFQNNGVVDDSQLPKDRFSAERLKGVDSTLKIQPAKLEDSAVYLCASSLVGSHTDTQYFGPGTRLTVL.

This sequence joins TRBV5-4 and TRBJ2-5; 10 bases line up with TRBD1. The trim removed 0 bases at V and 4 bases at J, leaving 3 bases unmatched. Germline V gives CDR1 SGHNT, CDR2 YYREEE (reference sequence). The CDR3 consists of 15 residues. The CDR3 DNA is TGTGCCAGCAGCTTGGGGACAGGGGGGATAGAGACCCAGTACTTC. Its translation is CASSLGTGGIETQYF. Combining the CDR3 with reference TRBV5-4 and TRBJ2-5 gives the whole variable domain ETGVTQSPTHLIKTRGQQVTLRCSSQSGHNTVSWYQQALGQGPQFIFQYYREEENGRGNFPPRFSGLQFPNYSSELNVNALELDDSALYLCASSLGTGGIETQYFGPGTRLLVL.

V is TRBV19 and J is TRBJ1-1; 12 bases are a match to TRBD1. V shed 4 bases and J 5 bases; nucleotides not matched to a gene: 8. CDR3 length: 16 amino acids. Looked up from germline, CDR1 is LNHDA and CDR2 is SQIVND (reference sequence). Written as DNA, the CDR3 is TGTGCCAGTAGTAGGGGGACAGGGGGCGCGGGGACTGAAGCTTTCTTT. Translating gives CASSRGTGGAGTEAFF. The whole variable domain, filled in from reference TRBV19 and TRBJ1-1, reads DGGITQSPKYLFRKEGQNVTLSCEQNLNHDAMYWYRQDPGQGLRLIYYSQIVNDFQKGDIAEGYSVSREKKESFPLTVTSAQKNPTAFYLCASSRGTGGAGTEAFFGQGTRLTVV.

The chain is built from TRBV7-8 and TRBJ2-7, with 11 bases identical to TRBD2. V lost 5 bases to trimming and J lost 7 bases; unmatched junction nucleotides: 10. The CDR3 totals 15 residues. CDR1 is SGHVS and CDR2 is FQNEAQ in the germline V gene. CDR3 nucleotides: TGTGCCAGCAGCCCACTAGCGGGAGATCGGGGGGAGCAGTACTTC. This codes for CASSPLAGDRGEQYF.

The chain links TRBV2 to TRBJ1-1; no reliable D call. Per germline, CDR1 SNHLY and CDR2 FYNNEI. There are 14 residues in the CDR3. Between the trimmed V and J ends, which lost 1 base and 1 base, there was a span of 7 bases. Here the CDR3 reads CASSEVGRNTEAFF. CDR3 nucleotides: TGTGCCAGCAGTGAAGTAGGGAGGAACACTGAAGCTTTCTTT. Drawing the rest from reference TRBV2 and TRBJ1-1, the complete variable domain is EPEVTQTPSHQVTQMGQEVILRCVPISNHLYFYWYRQILGQKVEFLVSFYNNEISEKSEIFDDQFSVERPDGSNFTLKIRSTKLEDSAMYFCASSEVGRNTEAFFGQGTRLTVV.

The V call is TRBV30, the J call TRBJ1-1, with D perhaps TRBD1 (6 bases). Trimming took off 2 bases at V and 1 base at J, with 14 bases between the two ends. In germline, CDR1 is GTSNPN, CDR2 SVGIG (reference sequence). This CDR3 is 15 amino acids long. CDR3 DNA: TGTGCCTGGAGTACAGGGTATAGAGAGAACACTGAAGCTTTCTTT. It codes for CAWSTGYRENTEAFF.

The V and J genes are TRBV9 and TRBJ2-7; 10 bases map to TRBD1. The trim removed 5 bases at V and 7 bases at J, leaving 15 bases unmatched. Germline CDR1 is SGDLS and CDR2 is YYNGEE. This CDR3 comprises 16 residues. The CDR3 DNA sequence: TGTGCCAGCAGTAAATACCGGGACAGGGGAACGGGGGAGCAGTACTTC. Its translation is CASSKYRDRGTGEQYF.

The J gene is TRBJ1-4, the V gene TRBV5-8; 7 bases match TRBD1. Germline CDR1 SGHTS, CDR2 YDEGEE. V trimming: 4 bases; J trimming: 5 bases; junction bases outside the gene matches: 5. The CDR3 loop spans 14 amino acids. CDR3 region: CASSVQGLNEKLFF. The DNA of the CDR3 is TGTGCCAGCAGCGTACAGGGGTTAAATGAAAAACTGTTTTTT.

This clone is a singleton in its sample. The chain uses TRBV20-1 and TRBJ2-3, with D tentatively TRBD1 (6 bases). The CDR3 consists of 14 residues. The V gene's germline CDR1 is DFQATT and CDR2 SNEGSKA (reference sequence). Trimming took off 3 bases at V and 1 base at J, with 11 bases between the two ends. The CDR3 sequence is CSASAGDGTDTQYF. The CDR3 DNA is TGCAGTGCTAGTGCAGGGGATGGCACAGATACGCAGTATTTT.

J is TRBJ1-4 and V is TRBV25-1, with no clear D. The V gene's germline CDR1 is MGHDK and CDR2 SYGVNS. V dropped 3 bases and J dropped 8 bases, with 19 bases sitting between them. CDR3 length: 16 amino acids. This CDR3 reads CASSESGRGRREKLFF. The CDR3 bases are TGTGCCAGCAGTGAGTCGGGCAGAGGGAGGAGGGAAAAACTGTTTTTT.

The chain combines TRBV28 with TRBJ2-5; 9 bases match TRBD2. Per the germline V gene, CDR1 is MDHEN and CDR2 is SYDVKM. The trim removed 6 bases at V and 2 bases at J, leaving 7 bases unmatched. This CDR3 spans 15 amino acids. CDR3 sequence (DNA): TGTGCCAGCAGATATCTCACTAGCGGGCAAGAGACCCAGTACTTC. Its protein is CASRYLTSGQETQYF.

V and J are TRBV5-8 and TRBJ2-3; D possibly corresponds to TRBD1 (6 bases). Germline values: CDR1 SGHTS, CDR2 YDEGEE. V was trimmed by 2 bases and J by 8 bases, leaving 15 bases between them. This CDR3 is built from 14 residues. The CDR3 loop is CASSFQGNSGTQYF. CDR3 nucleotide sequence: TGTGCCAGCAGCTTTCAGGGGAATAGTGGTACGCAGTATTTT.

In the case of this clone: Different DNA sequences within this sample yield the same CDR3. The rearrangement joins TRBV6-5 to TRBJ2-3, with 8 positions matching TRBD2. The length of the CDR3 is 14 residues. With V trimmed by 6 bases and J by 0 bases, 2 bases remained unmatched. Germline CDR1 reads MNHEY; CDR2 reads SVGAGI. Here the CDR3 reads CASSRGGSTDTQYF. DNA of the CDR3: TGTGCCAGCAGCCGGGGGGGGAGCACAGATACGCAGTATTTT.

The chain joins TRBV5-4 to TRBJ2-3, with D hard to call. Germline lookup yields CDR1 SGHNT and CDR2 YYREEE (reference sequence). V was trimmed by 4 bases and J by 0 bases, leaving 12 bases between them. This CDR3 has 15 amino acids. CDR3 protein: CASSPDTASTDTQYF. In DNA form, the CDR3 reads TGTGCCAGCAGCCCAGACACCGCTAGCACAGATACGCAGTATTTT.

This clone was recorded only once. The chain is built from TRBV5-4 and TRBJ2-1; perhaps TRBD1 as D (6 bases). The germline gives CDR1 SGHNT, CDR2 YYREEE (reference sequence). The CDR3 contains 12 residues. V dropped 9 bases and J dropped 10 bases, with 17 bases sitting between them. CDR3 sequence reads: CATNPRGMEQFF. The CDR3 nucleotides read TGTGCCACAAACCCCAGGGGTATGGAGCAGTTCTTC.

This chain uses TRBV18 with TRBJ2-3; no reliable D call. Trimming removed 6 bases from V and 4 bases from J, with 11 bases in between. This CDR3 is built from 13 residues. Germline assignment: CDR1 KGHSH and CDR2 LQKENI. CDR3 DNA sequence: TGTGCCAGCTCGCGTGGAGCCTCAGATACGCAGTATTTT. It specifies CASSRGASDTQYF.

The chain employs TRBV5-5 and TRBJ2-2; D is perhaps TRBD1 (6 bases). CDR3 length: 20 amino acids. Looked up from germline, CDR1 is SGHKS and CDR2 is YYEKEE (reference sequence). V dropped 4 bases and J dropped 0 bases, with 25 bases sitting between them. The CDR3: CASSILSAGTPRPNTGELFF. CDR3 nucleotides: TGTGCCAGCAGCATTCTCTCCGCCGGGACACCTCGACCGAACACCGGGGAGCTGTTTTTT. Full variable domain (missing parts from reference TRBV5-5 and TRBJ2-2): DAGVTQSPTHLIKTRGQQVTLRCSPISGHKSVSWYQQVLGQGPQFIFQYYEKEERGRGNFPDRFSARQFPNYSSELNVNALLLGDSALYLCASSILSAGTPRPNTGELFFGEGSRLTVL.

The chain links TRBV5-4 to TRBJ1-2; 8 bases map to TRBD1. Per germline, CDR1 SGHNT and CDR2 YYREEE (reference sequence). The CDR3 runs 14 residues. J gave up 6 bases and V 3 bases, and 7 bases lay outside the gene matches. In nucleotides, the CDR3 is TGTGCCAGCAGCTCACGGACAGGGTGGAATGGCTACACCTTC. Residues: CASSSRTGWNGYTF.

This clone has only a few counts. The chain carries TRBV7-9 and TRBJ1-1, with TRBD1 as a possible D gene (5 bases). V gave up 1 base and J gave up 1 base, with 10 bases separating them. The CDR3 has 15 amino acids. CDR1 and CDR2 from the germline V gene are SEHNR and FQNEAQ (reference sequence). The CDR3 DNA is TGTGCCAGCAGCTTAGAGGTGGGGCAGAACACTGAAGCTTTCTTT. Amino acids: CASSLEVGQNTEAFF.

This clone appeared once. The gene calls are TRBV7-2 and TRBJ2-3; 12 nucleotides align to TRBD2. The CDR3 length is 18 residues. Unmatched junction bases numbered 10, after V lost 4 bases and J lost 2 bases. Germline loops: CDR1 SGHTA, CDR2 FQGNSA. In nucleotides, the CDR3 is TGTGCCAGCAGCTCGCCGACTAGCGGGAGCCCTGTCACAGATACGCAGTATTTT. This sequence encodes CASSSPTSGSPVTDTQYF.

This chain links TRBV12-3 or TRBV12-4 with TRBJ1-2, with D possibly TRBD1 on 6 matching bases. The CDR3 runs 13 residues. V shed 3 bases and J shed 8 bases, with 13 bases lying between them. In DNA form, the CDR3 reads TGTGCCAGCAGTTTCTTGGACAGTGGCGGCTACACCTTC. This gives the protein CASSFLDSGGYTF.

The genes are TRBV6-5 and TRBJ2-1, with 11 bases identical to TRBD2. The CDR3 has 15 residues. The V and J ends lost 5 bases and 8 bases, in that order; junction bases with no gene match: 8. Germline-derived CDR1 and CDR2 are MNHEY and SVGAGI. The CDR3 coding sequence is TGTGCCAGCAGTCCTCTAGCGGGGGGCCGCGATGAGCAGTTCTTC. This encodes CASSPLAGGRDEQFF.

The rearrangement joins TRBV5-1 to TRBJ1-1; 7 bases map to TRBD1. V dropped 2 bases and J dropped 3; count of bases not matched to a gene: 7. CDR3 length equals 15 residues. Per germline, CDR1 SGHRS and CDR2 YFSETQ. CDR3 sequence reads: CASSFEGQGDTEAFF. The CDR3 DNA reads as TGCGCCAGCAGCTTTGAGGGGCAGGGGGACACTGAAGCTTTCTTT. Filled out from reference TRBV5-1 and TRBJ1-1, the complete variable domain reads KAGVTQTPRYLIKTRGQQVTLSCSPISGHRSVSWYQQTPGQGLQFLFEYFSETQRNKGNFPGRFSGRQFSNSRSEMNVSTLELGDSALYLCASSFEGQGDTEAFFGQGTRLTVV.